This T cell receptor beta chain was identified during a study of blood T cell repertoires in COVID-19. Sequenced by immunoSEQ multiplex PCR; TCRdb stores in-frame clones only, minus some. The table shows around 25,000 clones, with roughly 79% occurring only once. Trimming left V 7 bases short and J 7 bases short, with 11 bases between. Looked up from germline, CDR1 is MNHEY and CDR2 is SMNVEV (reference sequence). This CDR3 spans 12 amino acids. The sequence derives from a man aged 45 to 65 with COVID-19, enrolled during active disease. Material for sequencing was peripheral blood. V gene TRBV27 combines with J gene TRBJ2-1; the D gene is possibly TRBD1 (6 bases). The CDR3 is CASTRGGNEQFF. The CDR3 bases are TGTGCCAGCACCAGGGGTGGGAATGAGCAGTTCTTC.